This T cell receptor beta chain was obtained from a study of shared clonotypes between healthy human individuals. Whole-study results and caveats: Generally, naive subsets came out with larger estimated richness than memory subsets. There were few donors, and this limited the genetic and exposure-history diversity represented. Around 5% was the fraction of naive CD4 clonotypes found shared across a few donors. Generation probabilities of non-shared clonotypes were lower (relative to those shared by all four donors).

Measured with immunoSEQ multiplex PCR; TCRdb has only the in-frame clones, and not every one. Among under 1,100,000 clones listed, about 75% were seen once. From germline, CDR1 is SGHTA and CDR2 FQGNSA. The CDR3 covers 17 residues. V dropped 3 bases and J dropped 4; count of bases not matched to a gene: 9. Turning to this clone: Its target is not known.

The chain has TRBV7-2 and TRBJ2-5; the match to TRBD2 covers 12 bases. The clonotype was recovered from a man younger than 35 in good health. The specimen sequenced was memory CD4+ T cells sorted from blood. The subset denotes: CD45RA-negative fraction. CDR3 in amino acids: CASSFSLAGGPGETQYF. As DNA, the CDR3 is TGTGCCAGCAGCTTCTCACTAGCGGGGGGCCCGGGAGAGACCCAGTACTTC.